What follows describes a single TCR beta chain. In the original processing: Using reference gene primer amplification, nucleated cell counts were estimated. Clones were sequenced by immunoSEQ multiplex PCR, and TCRdb holds only the in-frame ones, with some missing. Clonal size and the V and J genes are those of that table, whereas D and trimming came from the DNA. Among approximately 140,000 clones listed, approximately 86% were seen once. The sample belongs to a study of blood T cell repertoires in COVID-19. Study-wide context: Acute and convalescent COVID-19 specimens originated in the United States, Italy and Spain. From T cells, B-cell-depleted T cells, or PBMCs came the material, which was cDNA or gDNA.

Germline V gene lookup returns CDR1 SGDLS and CDR2 YYNGEE. The CDR3 is 14 amino acids. With 2 bases removed from V and 10 bases from J, the gap between germline ends came to 17 bases. This TCR was recovered from a man aged 65-85 years with acute or convalescent COVID-19. The rearrangement uses TRBV9 and TRBJ2-3; no clear D. The sequenced sample consisted of peripheral blood. The CDR3 sequence is CASSVGSFTEAQYF. Here the CDR3 DNA reads TGTGCCAGCAGCGTTGGGTCCTTCACTGAGGCGCAGTATTTT.